A single T cell receptor (beta chain) is shown here with its context. The CDR3 sequence is 14 residues long. Germline-derived CDR1 and CDR2 are SGHTA and FQGNSA. The ends were cut back, 5 bases at V and 0 bases at J, with 7 bases in the middle. This record belongs to a study of blood T cell repertoires in COVID-19. Study summary: Specimens from acute and convalescent COVID-19 originated in the United States, Italy and Spain.

Assay: immunoSEQ multiplex PCR; the TCRdb copy retains only in-frame clones and omits some. This table has roughly 280,000 clones, 75% to 90% appearing once. The sample comprised PBMCs or T cells enriched from blood (not recorded which). V usage is TRBV7-2 and J usage is TRBJ1-4; D not certain. The receptor was derived from a woman younger than 30 who had recovered from COVID-19. CDR3 DNA sequence: TGTGCCAGCAGCCCCACTGCAACTAATGAAAAACTGTTTTTT. Amino acids: CASSPTATNEKLFF.